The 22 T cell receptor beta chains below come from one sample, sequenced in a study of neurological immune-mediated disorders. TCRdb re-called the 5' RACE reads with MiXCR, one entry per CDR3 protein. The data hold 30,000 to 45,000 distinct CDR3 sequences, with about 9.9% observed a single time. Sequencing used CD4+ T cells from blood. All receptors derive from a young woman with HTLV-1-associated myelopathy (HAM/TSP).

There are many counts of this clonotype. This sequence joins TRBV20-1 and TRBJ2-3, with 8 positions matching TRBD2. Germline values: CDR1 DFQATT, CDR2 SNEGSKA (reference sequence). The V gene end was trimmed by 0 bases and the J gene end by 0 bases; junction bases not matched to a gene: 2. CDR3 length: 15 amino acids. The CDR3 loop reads CSARDAGGSTDTQYF. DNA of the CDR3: TGCAGTGCTAGAGATGCGGGGGGTAGCACAGATACGCAGTATTTT.

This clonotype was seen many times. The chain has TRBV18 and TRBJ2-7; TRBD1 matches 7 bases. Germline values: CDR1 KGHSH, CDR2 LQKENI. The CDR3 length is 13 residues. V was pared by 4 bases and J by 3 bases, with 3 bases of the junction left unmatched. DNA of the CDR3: TGTGCCAGCTCACGGGACAGCCTCTACGAGCAGTACTTC. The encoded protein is CASSRDSLYEQYF.

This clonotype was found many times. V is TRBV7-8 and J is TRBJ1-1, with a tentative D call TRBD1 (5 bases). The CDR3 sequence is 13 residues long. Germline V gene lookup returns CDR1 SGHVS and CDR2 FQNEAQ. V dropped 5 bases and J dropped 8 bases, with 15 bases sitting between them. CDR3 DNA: TGTGCCAGCAGCCTACGGCGGGACCTCGAAGCTTTCTTT. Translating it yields CASSLRRDLEAFF.

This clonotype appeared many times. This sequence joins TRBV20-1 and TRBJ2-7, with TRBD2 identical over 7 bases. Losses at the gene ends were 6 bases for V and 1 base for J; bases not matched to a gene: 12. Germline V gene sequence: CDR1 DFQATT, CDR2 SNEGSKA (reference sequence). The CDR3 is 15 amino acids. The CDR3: CSARPWRERSYEQYF. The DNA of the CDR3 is TGCAGTGCAAGGCCTTGGCGGGAGCGGTCCTACGAGCAGTACTTC.

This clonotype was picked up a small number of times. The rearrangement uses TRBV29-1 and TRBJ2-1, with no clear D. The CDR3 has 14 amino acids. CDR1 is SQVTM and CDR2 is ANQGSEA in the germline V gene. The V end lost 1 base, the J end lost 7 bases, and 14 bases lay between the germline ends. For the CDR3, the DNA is TGCAGCGTTGAAGGCCAATCCAAGGCGAATGAGCAGTTCTTC. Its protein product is CSVEGQSKANEQFF.

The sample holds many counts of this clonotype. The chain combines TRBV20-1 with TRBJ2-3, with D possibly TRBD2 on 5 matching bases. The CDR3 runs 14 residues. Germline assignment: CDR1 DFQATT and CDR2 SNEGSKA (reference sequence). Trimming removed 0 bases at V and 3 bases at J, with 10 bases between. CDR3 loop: CSARDGVRTDTQYF. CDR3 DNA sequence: TGCAGTGCTAGAGACGGGGTGCGGACAGATACGCAGTATTTT.

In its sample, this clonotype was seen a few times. The DNA of the CDR3 is TGCAGTGCTAGAACCCGGGGGACTGAAGCTTTCTTT. This encodes CSARTRGTEAFF. The rearrangement links TRBV20-1 to TRBJ1-1; weak D call: TRBD1 (5 bases). Deletions cut 2 bases from V and 5 bases from J, with 9 bases between. The CDR3 is 12 residues long. Per the germline V gene, CDR1 is DFQATT and CDR2 is SNEGSKA (reference sequence).

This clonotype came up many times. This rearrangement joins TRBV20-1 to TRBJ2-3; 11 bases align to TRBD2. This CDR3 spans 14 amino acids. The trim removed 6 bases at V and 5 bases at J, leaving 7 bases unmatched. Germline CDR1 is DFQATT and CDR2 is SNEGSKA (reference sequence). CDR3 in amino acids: CSADLAGGGDTQYF. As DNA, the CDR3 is TGCAGTGCGGATCTAGCGGGGGGTGGAGATACGCAGTATTTT.

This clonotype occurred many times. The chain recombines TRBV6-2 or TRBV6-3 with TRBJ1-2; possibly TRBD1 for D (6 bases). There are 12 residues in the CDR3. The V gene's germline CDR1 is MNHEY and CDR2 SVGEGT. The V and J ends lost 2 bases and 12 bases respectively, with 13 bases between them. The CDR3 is CASSYIAGANTF. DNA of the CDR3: TGTGCCAGCAGTTACATAGCGGGGGCGAACACCTTC.

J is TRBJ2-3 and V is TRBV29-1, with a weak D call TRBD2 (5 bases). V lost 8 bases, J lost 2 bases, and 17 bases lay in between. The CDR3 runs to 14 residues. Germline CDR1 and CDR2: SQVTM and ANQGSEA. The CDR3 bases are TGCAGCATCGCCACCACTAGTCACACAGATACGCAGTATTTT. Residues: CSIATTSHTDTQYF.

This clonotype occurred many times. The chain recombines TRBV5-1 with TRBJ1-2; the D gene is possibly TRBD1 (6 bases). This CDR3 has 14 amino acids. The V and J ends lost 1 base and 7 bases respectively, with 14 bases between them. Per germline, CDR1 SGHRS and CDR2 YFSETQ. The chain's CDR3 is CASSLSGAKGGYTF. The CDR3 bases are TGCGCCAGCAGCTTGTCGGGGGCTAAGGGTGGCTACACCTTC. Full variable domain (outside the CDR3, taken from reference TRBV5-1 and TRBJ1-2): KAGVTQTPRYLIKTRGQQVTLSCSPISGHRSVSWYQQTPGQGLQFLFEYFSETQRNKGNFPGRFSGRQFSNSRSEMNVSTLELGDSALYLCASSLSGAKGGYTFGSGTRLTVV.

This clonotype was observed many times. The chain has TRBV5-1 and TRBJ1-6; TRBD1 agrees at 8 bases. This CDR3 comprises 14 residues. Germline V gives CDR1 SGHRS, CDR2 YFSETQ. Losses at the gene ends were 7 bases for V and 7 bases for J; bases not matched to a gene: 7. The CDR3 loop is CASGVGQGNSPLHF. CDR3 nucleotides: TGCGCCAGCGGCGTAGGACAGGGAAATTCACCCCTCCACTTT.

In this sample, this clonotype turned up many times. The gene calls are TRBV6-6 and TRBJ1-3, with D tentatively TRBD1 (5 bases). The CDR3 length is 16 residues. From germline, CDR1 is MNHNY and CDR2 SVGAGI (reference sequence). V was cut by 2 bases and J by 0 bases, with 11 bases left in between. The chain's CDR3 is CASSYAQGTSGNTIYF. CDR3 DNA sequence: TGTGCCAGCAGTTACGCGCAGGGAACCTCTGGAAACACCATATATTTT.

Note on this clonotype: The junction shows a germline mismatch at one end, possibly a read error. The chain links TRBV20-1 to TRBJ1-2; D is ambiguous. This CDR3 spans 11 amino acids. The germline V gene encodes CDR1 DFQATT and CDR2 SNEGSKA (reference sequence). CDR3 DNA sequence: TGCAGTGCTGGAGAGGTCTATGGCTACACCTTC. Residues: CSAGEVYGYTF.

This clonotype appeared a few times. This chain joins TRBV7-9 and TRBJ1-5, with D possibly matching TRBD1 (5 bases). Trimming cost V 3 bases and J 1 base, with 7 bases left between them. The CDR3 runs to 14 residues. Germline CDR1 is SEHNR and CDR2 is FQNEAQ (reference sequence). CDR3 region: CASSFGQSNQPQHF. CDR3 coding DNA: TGTGCCAGCAGCTTCGGACAAAGCAATCAGCCCCAGCATTTT.

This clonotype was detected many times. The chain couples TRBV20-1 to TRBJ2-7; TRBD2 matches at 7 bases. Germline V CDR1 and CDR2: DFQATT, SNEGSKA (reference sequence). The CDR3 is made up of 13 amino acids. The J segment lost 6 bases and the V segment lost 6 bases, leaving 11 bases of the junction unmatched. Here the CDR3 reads CSAAAGVVGEQYF. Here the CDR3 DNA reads TGCAGTGCCGCGGCGGGGGTTGTAGGCGAGCAGTACTTC.

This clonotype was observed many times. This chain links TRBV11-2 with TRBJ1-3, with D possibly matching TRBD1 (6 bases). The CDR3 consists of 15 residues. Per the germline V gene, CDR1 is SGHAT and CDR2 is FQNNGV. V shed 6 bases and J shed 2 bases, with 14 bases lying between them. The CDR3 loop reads CASRPQGATGNTIYF. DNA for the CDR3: TGTGCCAGCAGGCCACAGGGTGCTACTGGAAACACCATATATTTT.

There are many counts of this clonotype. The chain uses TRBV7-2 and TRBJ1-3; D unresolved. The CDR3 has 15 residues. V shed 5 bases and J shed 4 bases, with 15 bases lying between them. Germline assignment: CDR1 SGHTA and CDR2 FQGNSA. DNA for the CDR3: TGTGCCAGCAGCCGGAAAAATTCCCGCGGAAACACCATATATTTT. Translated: CASSRKNSRGNTIYF.

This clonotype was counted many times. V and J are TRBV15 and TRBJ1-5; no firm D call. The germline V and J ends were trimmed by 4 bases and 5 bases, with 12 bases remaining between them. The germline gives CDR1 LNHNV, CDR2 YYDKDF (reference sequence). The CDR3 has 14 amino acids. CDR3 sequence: CATSIGILDQPQHF. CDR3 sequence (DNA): TGTGCCACCAGCATCGGTATTTTGGATCAGCCCCAGCATTTT.

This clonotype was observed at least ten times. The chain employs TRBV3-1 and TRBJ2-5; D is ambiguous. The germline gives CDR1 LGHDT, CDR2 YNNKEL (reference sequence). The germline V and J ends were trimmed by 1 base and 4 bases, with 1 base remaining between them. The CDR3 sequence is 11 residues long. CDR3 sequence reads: CASSQGETQYF. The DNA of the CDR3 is TGTGCCAGCAGCCAAGGAGAGACCCAGTACTTC.

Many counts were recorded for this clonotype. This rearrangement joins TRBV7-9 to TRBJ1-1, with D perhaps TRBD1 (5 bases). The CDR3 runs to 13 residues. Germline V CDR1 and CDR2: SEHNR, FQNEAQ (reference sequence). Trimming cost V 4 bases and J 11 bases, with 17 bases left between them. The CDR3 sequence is CASSYGARMRAFF. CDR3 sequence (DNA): TGTGCCAGCAGCTATGGGGCCAGAATGAGGGCTTTCTTT.

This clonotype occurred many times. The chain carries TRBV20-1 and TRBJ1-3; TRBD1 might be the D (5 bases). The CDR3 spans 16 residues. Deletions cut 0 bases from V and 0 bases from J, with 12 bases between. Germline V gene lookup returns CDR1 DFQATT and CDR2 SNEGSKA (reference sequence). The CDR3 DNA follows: TGCAGTGCTAGAGATCAGGGCCCCAGCTCTGGAAACACCATATATTTT. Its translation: CSARDQGPSSGNTIYF.